This T cell receptor (beta chain) was retrieved from a study of T cell changes during pregnancy in multiple sclerosis (dated by TCRdb to between 2018 and 2020). Regarding the research as a whole: In women with multiple sclerosis, the researchers looked at how the T cell repertoire shifted as pregnancy progressed.

Receptors were amplified or captured by the immunoSEQ multiplex PCR assay. This is the immuneACCESS table as TCRdb keeps it, with only in-frame sequences that have V and J called. A part of the clones is gone; compared with another copy, unresolved V genes explain less than half, and the rest is unexplained. The sample includes about 38,000 clones, with 85% to 95% observed a single time. The ten largest clones represent around 8% of the sample. Notes on this clone: Its specific antigen is unknown. No much larger clonotype is one base removed from it; base qualities were not supplied.

The starting material was CD8+ T cells from peripheral blood mononuclear cells, obtained in the third trimester of pregnancy. The sequence was obtained from a female donor with multiple sclerosis, enrolled in a pregnancy study.

The DNA sequence follows: TGTGCCAGCAGTGAAGATCATCCGGGACAGGGCTACGAGCAGTACTTC. The translation is CASSEDHPGQGYEQYF. Recombination connected TRBV6-1 to TRBJ2-7; the central 9 bases match TRBD1. V has 1 base trimmed and J has 3 bases trimmed; junction bases matching no gene number 7. The CDR3 numbers 16 residues from cysteine through phenylalanine. Of the read, only the CDR3 DNA is kept; its 48 bases are in frame from base 1. As encoded in the germline V gene, CDR1 is MNHNS while CDR2 is SASEGT.